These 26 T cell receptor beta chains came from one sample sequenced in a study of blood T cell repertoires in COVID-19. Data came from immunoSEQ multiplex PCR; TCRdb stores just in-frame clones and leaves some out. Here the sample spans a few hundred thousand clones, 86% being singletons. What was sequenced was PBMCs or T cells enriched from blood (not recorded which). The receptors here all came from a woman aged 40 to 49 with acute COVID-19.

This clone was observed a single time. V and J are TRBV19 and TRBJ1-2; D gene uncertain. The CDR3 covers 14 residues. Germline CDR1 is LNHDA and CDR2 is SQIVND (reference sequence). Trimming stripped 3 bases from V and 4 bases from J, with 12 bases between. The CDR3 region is CASSIQSLIYGYTF. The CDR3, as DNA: TGTGCCAGTAGTATTCAAAGCTTGATCTATGGCTACACCTTC.

The CDR3 sequence: CASSSTDRGDSYEQYF. CDR3 DNA sequence: TGTGCCAGCAGTTCGACGGACAGGGGGGATTCCTACGAGCAGTACTTC. The rearrangement uses TRBV27 and TRBJ2-7, with 10 bases matching TRBD1. Germline V CDR1 and CDR2: MNHEY, SMNVEV (reference sequence). The V gene end was trimmed by 4 bases and the J gene end by 1 base; junction bases not matched to a gene: 7. The CDR3 loop spans 16 amino acids.

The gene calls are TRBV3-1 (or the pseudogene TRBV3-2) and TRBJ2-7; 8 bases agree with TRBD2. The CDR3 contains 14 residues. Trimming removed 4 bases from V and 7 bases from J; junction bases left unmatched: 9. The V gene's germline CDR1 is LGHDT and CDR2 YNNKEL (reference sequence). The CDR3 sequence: CASSPGMGGGEQYF. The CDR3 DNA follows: TGTGCCAGCAGCCCGGGTATGGGCGGGGGGGAGCAGTACTTC.

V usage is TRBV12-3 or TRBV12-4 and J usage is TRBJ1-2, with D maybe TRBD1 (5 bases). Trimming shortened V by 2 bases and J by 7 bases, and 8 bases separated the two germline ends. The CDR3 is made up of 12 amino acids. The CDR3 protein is CASSLPRGGYTF. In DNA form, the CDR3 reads TGTGCCAGCAGTTTACCTAGGGGTGGCTACACCTTC.

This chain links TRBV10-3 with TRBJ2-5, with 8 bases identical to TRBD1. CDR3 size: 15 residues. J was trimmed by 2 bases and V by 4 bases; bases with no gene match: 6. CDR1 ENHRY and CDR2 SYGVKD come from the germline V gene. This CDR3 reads CAISVDRDQQETQYF. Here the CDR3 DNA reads TGTGCCATCAGTGTGGACAGGGACCAACAAGAGACCCAGTACTTC.

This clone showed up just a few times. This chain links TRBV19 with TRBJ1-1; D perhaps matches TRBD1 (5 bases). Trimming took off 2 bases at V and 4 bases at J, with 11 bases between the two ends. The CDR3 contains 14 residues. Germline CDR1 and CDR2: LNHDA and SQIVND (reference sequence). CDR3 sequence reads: CASSIQGVSTEAFF. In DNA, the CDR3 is TGTGCCAGTAGTATACAGGGTGTAAGCACTGAAGCTTTCTTT.

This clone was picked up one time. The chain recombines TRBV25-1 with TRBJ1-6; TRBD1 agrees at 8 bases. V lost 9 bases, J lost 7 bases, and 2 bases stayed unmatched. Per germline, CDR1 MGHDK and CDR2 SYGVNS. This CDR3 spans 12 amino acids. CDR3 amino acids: CASRTGNSPLHF. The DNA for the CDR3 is TGTGCCAGTCGGACAGGGAATTCACCCCTCCACTTT.

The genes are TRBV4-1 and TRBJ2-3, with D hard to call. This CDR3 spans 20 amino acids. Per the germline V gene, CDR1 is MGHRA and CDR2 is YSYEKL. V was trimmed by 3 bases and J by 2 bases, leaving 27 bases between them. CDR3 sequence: CASSQAESATPLKFTDTQYF. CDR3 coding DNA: TGCGCCAGCAGCCAGGCGGAGAGTGCCACACCCTTAAAATTCACAGATACGCAGTATTTT.

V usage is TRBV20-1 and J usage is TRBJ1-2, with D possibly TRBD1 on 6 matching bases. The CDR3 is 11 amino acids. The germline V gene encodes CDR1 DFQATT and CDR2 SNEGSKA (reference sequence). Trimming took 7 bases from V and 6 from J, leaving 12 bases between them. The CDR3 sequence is CSVQGPDGYTF. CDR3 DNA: TGCAGTGTACAGGGACCAGATGGCTACACCTTC.

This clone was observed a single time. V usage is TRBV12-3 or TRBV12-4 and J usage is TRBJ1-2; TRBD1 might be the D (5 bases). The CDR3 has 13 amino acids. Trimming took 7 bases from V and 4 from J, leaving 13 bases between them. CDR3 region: CASKSAGGYGYTF. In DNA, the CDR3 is TGTGCCAGCAAATCCGCGGGGGGCTATGGCTACACCTTC.

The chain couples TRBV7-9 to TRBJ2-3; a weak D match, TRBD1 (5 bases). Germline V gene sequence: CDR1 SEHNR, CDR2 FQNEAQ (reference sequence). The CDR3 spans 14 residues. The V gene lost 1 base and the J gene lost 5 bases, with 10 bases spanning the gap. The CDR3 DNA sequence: TGTGCCAGCAGCTTAGGACAGAGTATAGATACGCAGTATTTT. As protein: CASSLGQSIDTQYF. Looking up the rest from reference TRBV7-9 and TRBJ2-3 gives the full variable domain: DTGVSQNPRHKITKRGQNVTFRCDPISEHNRLYWYRQTLGQGPEFLTYFQNEAQLEKSRLLSDRFSAERPKGSFSTLEIQRTEQGDSAMYLCASSLGQSIDTQYFGPGTRLTVL.

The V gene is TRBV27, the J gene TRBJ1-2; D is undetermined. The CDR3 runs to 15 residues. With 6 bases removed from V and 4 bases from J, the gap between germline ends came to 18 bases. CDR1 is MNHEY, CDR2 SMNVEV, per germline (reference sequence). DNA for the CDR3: TGTGCCAGCAGCCCTCAGTACCCGCCTAGCTATGGCTACACCTTC. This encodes CASSPQYPPSYGYTF.

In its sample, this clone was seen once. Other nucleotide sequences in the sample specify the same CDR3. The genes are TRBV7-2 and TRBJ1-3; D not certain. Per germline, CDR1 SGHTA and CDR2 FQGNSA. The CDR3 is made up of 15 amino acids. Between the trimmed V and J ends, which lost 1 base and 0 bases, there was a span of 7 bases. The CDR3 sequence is CASSLEGGSGNTIYF. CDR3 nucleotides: TGTGCCAGCAGCTTAGAGGGAGGCTCTGGAAACACCATATATTTT.

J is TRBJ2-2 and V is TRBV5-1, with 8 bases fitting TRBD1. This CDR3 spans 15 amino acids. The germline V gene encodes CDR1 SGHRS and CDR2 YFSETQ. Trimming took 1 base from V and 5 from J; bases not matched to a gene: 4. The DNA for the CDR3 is TGCGCCAGCAGCTTGCAGGGGGCGGATACCGGGGAGCTGTTTTTT. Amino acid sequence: CASSLQGADTGELFF.

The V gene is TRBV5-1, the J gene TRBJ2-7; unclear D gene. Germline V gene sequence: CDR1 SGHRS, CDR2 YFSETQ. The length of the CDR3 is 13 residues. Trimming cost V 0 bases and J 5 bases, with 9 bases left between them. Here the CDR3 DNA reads TGCGCCAGCAGCTTGGTGACAAACCACGAGCAGTACTTC. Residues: CASSLVTNHEQYF.

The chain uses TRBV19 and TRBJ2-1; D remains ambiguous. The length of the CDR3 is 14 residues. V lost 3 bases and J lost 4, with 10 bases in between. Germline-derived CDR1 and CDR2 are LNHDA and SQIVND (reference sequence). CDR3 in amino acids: CASSIVSVYNEQFF. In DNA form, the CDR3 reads TGTGCCAGTAGTATCGTGTCCGTTTACAATGAGCAGTTCTTC.

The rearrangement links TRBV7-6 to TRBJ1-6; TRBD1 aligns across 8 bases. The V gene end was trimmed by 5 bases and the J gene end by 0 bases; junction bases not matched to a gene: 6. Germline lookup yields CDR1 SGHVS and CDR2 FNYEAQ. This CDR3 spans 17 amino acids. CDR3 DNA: TGTGCCAGCAGCCGTGGACAGGGTAGCTCCTATAATTCACCCCTCCACTTT. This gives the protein CASSRGQGSSYNSPLHF.

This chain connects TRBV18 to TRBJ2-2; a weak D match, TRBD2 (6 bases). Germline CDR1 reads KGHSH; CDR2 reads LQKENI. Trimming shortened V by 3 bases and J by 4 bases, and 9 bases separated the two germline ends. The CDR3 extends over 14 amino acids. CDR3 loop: CASSPTGGTGELFF. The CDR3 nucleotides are TGTGCCAGCTCACCTACCGGGGGCACCGGGGAGCTGTTTTTT. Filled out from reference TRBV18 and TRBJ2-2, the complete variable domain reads NAGVMQNPRHLVRRRGQEARLRCSPMKGHSHVYWYRQLPEEGLKFMVYLQKENIIDESGMPKERFSAEFPKEGPSILRIQQVVRGDSAAYFCASSPTGGTGELFFGEGSRLTVL.

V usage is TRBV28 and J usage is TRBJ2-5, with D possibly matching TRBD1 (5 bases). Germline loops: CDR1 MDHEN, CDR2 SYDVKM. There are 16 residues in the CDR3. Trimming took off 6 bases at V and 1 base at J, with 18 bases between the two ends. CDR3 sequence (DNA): TGTGCCAGCAGCAAACTGAGTGCAGGGCCCCAAGAGACCCAGTACTTC. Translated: CASSKLSAGPQETQYF.

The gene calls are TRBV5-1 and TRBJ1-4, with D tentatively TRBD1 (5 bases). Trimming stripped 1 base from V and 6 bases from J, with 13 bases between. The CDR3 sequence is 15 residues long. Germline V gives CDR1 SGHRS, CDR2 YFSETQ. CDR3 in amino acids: CASSLYGGIDEKLFF. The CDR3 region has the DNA TGCGCCAGCAGCTTGTACGGGGGTATCGATGAAAAACTGTTTTTT. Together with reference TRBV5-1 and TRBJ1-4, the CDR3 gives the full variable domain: KAGVTQTPRYLIKTRGQQVTLSCSPISGHRSVSWYQQTPGQGLQFLFEYFSETQRNKGNFPGRFSGRQFSNSRSEMNVSTLELGDSALYLCASSLYGGIDEKLFFGSGTQLSVL.

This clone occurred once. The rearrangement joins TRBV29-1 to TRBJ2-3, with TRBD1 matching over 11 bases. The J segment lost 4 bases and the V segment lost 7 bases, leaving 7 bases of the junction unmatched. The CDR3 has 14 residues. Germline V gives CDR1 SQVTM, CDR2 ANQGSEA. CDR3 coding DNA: TGCAGCGAGTGGACAGGGGGCCGGTCAGATACGCAGTATTTT. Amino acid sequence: CSEWTGGRSDTQYF.

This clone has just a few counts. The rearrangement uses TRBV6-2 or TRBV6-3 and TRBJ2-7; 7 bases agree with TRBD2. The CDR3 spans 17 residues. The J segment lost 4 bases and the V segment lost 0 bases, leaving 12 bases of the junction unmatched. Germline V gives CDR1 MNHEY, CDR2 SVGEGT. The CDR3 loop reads CASSYSRGRAKTYEQYF. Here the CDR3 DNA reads TGTGCCAGCAGTTACTCCCGTGGGAGGGCCAAAACGTACGAGCAGTACTTC.

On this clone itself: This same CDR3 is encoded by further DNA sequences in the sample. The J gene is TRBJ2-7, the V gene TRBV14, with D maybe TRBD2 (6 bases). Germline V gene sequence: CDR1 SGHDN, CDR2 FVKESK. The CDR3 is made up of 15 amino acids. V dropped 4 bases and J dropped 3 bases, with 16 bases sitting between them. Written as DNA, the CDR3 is TGTGCCAGCAGCCTAGGAGGGACGGGGATCTACGAGCAGTACTTC. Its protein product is CASSLGGTGIYEQYF.

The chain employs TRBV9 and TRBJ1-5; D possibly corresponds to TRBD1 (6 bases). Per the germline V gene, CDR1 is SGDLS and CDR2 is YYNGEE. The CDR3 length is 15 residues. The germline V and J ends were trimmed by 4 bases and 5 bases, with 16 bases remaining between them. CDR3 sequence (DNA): TGTGCCAGCAGCACCCTCGGGGCAGGGGATCAGCCCCAGCATTTT. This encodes CASSTLGAGDQPQHF. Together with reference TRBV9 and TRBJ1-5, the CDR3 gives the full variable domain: DSGVTQTPKHLITATGQRVTLRCSPRSGDLSVYWYQQSLDQGLQFLIQYYNGEERAKGNILERFSAQQFPDLHSELNLSSLELGDSALYFCASSTLGAGDQPQHFGDGTRLSIL.

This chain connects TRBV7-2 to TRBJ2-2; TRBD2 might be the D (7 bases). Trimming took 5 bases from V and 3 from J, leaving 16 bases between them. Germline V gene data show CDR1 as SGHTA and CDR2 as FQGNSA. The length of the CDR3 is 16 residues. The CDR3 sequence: CASSLRGGGYTGELFF. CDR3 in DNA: TGTGCCAGCAGCCTCCGAGGGGGGGGATACACCGGGGAGCTGTTTTTT. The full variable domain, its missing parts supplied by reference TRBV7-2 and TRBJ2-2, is GAGVSQSPSNKVTEKGKDVELRCDPISGHTALYWYRQSLGQGLEFLIYFQGNSAPDKSGLPSDRFSAERTGGSVSTLTIQRTQQEDSAVYLCASSLRGGGYTGELFFGEGSRLTVL.

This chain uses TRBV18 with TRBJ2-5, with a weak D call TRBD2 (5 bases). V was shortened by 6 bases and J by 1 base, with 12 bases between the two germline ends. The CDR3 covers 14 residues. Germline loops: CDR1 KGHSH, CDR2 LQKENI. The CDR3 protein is CASSPAGTQETQYF. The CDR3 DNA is TGTGCCAGCTCCCCCGCGGGTACCCAAGAGACCCAGTACTTC.